This T cell receptor (beta chain) was sequenced in a study of CD8+ T cells in alopecia areata. Findings of the study overall: Among the top 100, expanded CD8+ clones were significantly decreased by tofacitinib, as was scalp clonality. With tofacitinib ongoing, many expanded lesional clones persisted in both scalp and blood. Alphabeta T cells residing in normal skin are also sequenced in scalp samples.

Treatment in this sample: oral pan-JAK inhibitor, 5-10 mg twice daily. Extraction of RNA preceded its reverse transcription into cDNA, which served as the sequencing template. TCRdb's table, derived via immunoSEQ multiplex PCR, lists solely in-frame clones and lacks some. The sample carries some 180,000 clones, less than 70% recorded once. V was clipped by 6 bases and J by 7 bases; unmatched bases: 8. Germline V gene sequence: CDR1 SQVTM, CDR2 ANQGSEA. The CDR3 length is 13 residues. Comments on this clone: The antigen is undetermined.

This specimen was CD8+ T cells sorted from blood, taken at week 24, from a patient treated with tofacitinib. The rearrangement joins TRBV29-1 to TRBJ1-4; 7 nucleotides agree with TRBD1. This sequence originates from a human donor with alopecia areata. The CDR3 DNA reads TGCAGCGTGCTTACAGGGGAGTCTGAAAAACTGTTTTTT. It encodes CSVLTGESEKLFF.